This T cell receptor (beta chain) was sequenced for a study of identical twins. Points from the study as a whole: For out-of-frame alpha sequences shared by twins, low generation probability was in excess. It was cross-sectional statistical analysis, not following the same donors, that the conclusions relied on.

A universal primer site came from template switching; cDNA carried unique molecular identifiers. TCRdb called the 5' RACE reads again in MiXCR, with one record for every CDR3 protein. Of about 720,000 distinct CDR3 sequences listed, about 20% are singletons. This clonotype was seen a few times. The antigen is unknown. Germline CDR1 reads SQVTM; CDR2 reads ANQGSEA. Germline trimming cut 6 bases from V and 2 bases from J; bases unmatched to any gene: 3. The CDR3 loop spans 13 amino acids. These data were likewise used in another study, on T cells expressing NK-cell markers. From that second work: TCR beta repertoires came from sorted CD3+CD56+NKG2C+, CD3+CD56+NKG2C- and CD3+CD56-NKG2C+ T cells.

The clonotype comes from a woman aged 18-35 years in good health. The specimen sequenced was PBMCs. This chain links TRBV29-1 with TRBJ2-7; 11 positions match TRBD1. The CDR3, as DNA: TGCAGCGTGGCGGGACAGGGGGCCTACGAGCAGTACTTC. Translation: CSVAGQGAYEQYF.